This entry concerns a single T cell receptor beta chain. What it binds is unknown. This specimen belongs to a study of prognosis after radiotherapy for stage I lung cancer. Across the study: The radiotherapy was SBRT split into 3 to 5 fractions, giving a biologically effective dose of at least 100 Gy. A median of roughly 7 months after radiotherapy, distant metastases were seen in a few patients, while no significant progression was shown by 15.

Study conclusions and caveats: Some patients went on to develop distant metastases. Their Shannon entropy after stereotactic body radiation therapy was lower, and its change from baseline was also lower. The authors did not determine whether the expanded TCR clones were tumor-specific.

V lost 4 bases to trimming and J lost 4 bases; unmatched junction nucleotides: 15. Germline V gene sequence: CDR1 SGDLS, CDR2 YYNGEE. The CDR3 contains 17 residues. Multiplex PCR in two rounds served to amplify TCR beta CDR3 from genomic DNA. Amplification in first-round PCR relied on primers specific to each TRBV and TRBJ gene. TCRdb fed the multiplex PCR reads into MiXCR, producing one record per CDR3 protein. Of over 50,000 distinct CDR3 sequences in the sample, less than 45% are singletons; the top ten hold 9.2%. The TCR was taken from a donor aged 50 or older with non-small cell lung cancer. This sample comprised PBMCs, obtained before or after stereotactic body radiation therapy (not recorded which). This rearrangement joins TRBV9 to TRBJ2-3, with 7 bases fitting TRBD2. The CDR3 DNA is TGTGCCAGCAGCCCGTCCGGTACTAGCGTGAGTTCAGATACGCAGTATTTT. It translates to CASSPSGTSVSSDTQYF.